These T cell receptor beta chains were read from a single sample in a study of blood T cell repertoires in COVID-19. Assay: immunoSEQ multiplex PCR; the TCRdb copy retains only in-frame clones and omits some. The sample lists roughly 330,000 clones, about nine tenths occurring once. The sequenced material came from peripheral blood. These receptors were collected from a man aged 30 to 39 with COVID-19, enrolled during active disease. Each CDR3 is given with its conserved first and last residue. D genes are given only for firm matches. Size tells how often a clone was seen (once, few, many) or the class of an expanded clone, and some rows leave it out.

TRBV10-3	TRBJ1-1	-	-	TGTGCCATCAGTGAGCTTCCACAGGGCCCTATGAACACTGAAGCTTTCTTT	CAISELPQGPMNTEAFF
TRBV5-1	TRBJ1-2	TRBD1	-	TGCGCCAGCAGCTCACGGACAGGGCTTTATGGCTACACCTTC	CASSSRTGLYGYTF
TRBV3-1/TRBV3-2	TRBJ2-2	TRBD1	-	TGTGCCAGCAGCCAAGATCTAATAGGGGGCCCGAACACCGGGGAGCTGTTTTTT	CASSQDLIGGPNTGELFF
TRBV6-6	TRBJ2-7	TRBD1	few	TGTGCCAGCAGCCCCATCGGGACAGGGCCCTACGAGCAGTACTTC	CASSPIGTGPYEQYF
TRBV7-2	TRBJ2-7	TRBD2	-	TGTGCCAGCAGCTTAGAAGGGCTAGCGGGACTATACGAGCAGTACTTC	CASSLEGLAGLYEQYF
TRBV4-1	TRBJ2-7	TRBD1	-	TGCGCCAGCAGCCAAATAGGACAGGGAAACCACGAGCAGTACTTC	CASSQIGQGNHEQYF
TRBV10-3	TRBJ2-3	TRBD1	-	TGTGCCATCAGGGGGGACAGGGGGAGCACAGATACGCAGTATTTT	CAIRGDRGSTDTQYF
TRBV12-3/TRBV12-4	TRBJ2-7	-	-	TGTGCCAGCAGCCGGACAGCCTACGAGCAGTACTTC	CASSRTAYEQYF
TRBV7-2	TRBJ2-3	-	-	TGTGCCAGCAGCTTAGTTCCGGGGAGCACAGATACGCAGTATTTT	CASSLVPGSTDTQYF
TRBV18	TRBJ1-4	-	-	TGTGCCAGCTCACCCCTAAGATCGAATGAAAAACTGTTTTTT	CASSPLRSNEKLFF
TRBV3-1/TRBV3-2	TRBJ2-4	TRBD1	-	TGTGCCAGCAGCCATACCCCGGGACAGGGGAAAAACATTCAGTACTTC	CASSHTPGQGKNIQYF
TRBV6-2/TRBV6-3	TRBJ2-2	TRBD1	-	TGTGCCAGCAGTTACTCAGTTGGACAGGAGAACACCGGGGAGCTGTTTTTT	CASSYSVGQENTGELFF
TRBV27	TRBJ1-1	-	-	TGTGCCAGCAGTTTATCGGGGGGGACTGAAGCTTTCTTT	CASSLSGGTEAFF
TRBV2	TRBJ2-2	-	few	TGTGCCAGCAGTTCAGACGGGCTGACAGAATGGGAAACCGGGGAGCTGTTTTTT	CASSSDGLTEWETGELFF
TRBV9	TRBJ1-6	-	-	TGTGCCAGCAGCGTAGTGGTCAGGGTTAATTCACCCCTCCACTTT	CASSVVVRVNSPLHF
TRBV7-2	TRBJ2-3	TRBD2	-	TGTGCCAGCAGCCCCCGTCCGACTAGCGGGGGGCGGCCAGATACGCAGTATTTT	CASSPRPTSGGRPDTQYF
TRBV25-1	TRBJ2-5	TRBD2	-	TGTGCCAGCAGCTTCGGACTAGCGGGGGCTTTAGGGACCCAGTACTTC	CASSFGLAGALGTQYF
TRBV2	TRBJ2-2	-	-	TGTGCCAGCAGGCTCGGACTCCCGAACACCGGGGAGCTGTTTTTT	CASRLGLPNTGELFF
TRBV19	TRBJ2-7	TRBD2	-	TGTGCCAGTAGTATACAAGCGGGGCCCCTCTACGAGCAGTACTTC	CASSIQAGPLYEQYF
TRBV7-9	TRBJ1-3	-	-	TGTGCCAGCAATCGACGGGGCTCTGGAAACACCATATATTTT	CASNRRGSGNTIYF
TRBV29-1	TRBJ2-7	TRBD1	few	TGCAGCGCCTGGACCGGGACAGGCTATGACGAGCAGTACTTC	CSAWTGTGYDEQYF
TRBV6-5	TRBJ2-1	-	once	TGTGCCAGCAGTTATTCGGAGCACGATGAGCAGTTCTTC	CASSYSEHDEQFF
TRBV18	TRBJ2-3	-	once	TGTGCCAGCTCAGGGGCTGTTGGACAGCGCTCCACAGATACGCAGTATTTT	CASSGAVGQRSTDTQYF
TRBV5-8	TRBJ2-4	-	-	TGTGCCAGCAGCTCGGGTTGGACAAATAACATTCAGTACTTC	CASSSGWTNNIQYF
TRBV28	TRBJ1-4	TRBD1	-	TGTGCCAGCAAGGGACAGGGGGCTTGGACTAATGAAAAACTGTTTTTT	CASKGQGAWTNEKLFF
TRBV27	TRBJ2-5	TRBD2	-	TGTGCCAGCAGTTTCCCCTCCGGGGGGGGGCGAGGGACCCAGTACTTC	CASSFPSGGGRGTQYF
TRBV12-3/TRBV12-4	TRBJ1-2	-	-	TGTGCCAGCAGTTCCACTAACTATGGCTACACCTTC	CASSSTNYGYTF
TRBV27	TRBJ1-1	-	-	TGTGCCAGCAGTCTCAGTGGGAGAAGGACTGAAGCTTTCTTT	CASSLSGRRTEAFF
TRBV27	TRBJ2-6	TRBD1	-	TGTGCCAGCAGTTTACGGACAGGGGCGCTTTCTGGGGCCAACGTCCTGACTTTC	CASSLRTGALSGANVLTF
TRBV29-1	TRBJ1-2	TRBD1	-	TGCAGCGCCCGCTTCCGGGGACAGGGGGATGGCTACACCTTC	CSARFRGQGDGYTF
TRBV29-1	TRBJ1-3	-	once	TGCAGCGTTCAGGCAGTAATCCCTGGAAACACCATATATTTT	CSVQAVIPGNTIYF
TRBV3-1/TRBV3-2	TRBJ2-2	TRBD2	-	TGTGCCAGCAGCCAAGATTGGGAGCTAGCGGGAGTGGTCGGGGAGCTGTTTTTT	CASSQDWELAGVVGELFF
TRBV5-4	TRBJ1-2	-	-	TGTGCCAGCAGCTTGGGCGGGGGCCACTATGGCTACACCTTC	CASSLGGGHYGYTF
TRBV6-2/TRBV6-3	TRBJ1-5	TRBD1	-	TGTGCCAGCAGTTACTCGTTTGACAGAGGGGGCGCATTGAACAATCAGCCCCAGCATTTT	CASSYSFDRGGALNNQPQHF
TRBV5-1	TRBJ1-1	-	-	TGCGCCAGCAGGTCGGTTGACAGTAAGAACACTGAAGCTTTCTTT	CASRSVDSKNTEAFF
TRBV18	TRBJ2-2	-	-	TGTGCCAGCTCACCAGTACAGGGAAACACCGGGGAGCTGTTTTTT	CASSPVQGNTGELFF
TRBV5-5	TRBJ2-7	TRBD2	-	TGTGCCAGCAGCTTGCCCCGACTAGCGGCCCCTTCCGAGCAGTACTTC	CASSLPRLAAPSEQYF
TRBV18	TRBJ2-7	TRBD2	once	TGTGCCAGCTCACCGGGACTAGCGGGAGGACGGTACGAGCAGTACTTC	CASSPGLAGGRYEQYF
TRBV29-1	TRBJ2-7	-	-	TGCAGCGTCTCAGGACATTCCTTCTACGAGCAGTACTTC	CSVSGHSFYEQYF
TRBV5-6	TRBJ1-2	TRBD1	-	TGTGCCAGCAGCTTTGCGGGACAGGGATTTGGCTACACCTTC	CASSFAGQGFGYTF
TRBV18	TRBJ2-1	-	-	TGTGCCAGCTCAACGGACTGGGATGAGCAGTTCTTC	CASSTDWDEQFF
TRBV27	TRBJ1-4	-	-	TGTGCCAGCAGTTTAGCAGGGCCTACAACTAATGAAAAACTGTTTTTT	CASSLAGPTTNEKLFF
TRBV14	TRBJ2-1	TRBD2	-	TGTGCCAGCAGACTAAGCGGGAGCCCCGAGGGAAATGAGCAGTTCTTC	CASRLSGSPEGNEQFF